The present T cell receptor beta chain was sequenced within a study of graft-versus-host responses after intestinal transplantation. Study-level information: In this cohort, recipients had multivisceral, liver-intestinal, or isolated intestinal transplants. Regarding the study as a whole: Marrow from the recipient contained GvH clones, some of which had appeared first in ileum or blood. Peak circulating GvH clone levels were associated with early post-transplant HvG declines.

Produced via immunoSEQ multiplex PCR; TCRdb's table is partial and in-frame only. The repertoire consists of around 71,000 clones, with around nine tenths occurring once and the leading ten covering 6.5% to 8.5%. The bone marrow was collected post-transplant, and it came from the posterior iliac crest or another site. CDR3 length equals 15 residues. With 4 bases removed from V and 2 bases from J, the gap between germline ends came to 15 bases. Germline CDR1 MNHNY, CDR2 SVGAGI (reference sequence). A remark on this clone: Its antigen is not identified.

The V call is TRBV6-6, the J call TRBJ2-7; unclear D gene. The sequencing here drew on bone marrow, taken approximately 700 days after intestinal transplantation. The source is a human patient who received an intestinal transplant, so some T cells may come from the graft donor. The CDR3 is CASSSVSPPTYEQYF. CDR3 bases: TGTGCCAGCAGTTCCGTCTCCCCACCCACCTACGAGCAGTACTTC.